This TCR beta chain was identified during a study of blood T cells in healthy people across ages. A remark on this clonotype: Sequence at one end of the junction differs from germline and may be a read error.

The length of the CDR3 is 16 residues. The germline V gene has CDR1 SGHVS and CDR2 FNYEAQ. A second PCR of about 6 to 12 cycles used a sample-barcoded 5' primer and a J-beta primer mix. TCRdb used MiXCR to reprocess the 5' RACE reads, holding one entry per CDR3 protein. The repertoire holds approximately 790,000 distinct CDR3 sequences, with approximately 67% as singletons. The TCR originated in a man aged 30 to 45 in good health. The genes are TRBV7-6 and TRBJ2-7; D possibly matches TRBD1 or TRBD2 (5 bases each). The sample consisted of blood. DNA of the CDR3: TGTGCCAGAAGCTTAGCGTCGGGACCGAAGTGGTACGAGCAGTACTTC. The encoded protein is CARSLASGPKWYEQYF.